Reported below is one TCR beta chain. This clone was found a few times. Its binding antigen is unknown. Nothing much larger sits one base from this clone, and base qualities are not available. TCRbeta CDR3 regions were amplified from genomic DNA using the immunoSEQ Assay, a bias-controlled multiplex PCR. As for the authors' bioinformatics: Within the assay, amplification of reference gene primers was used to estimate how many nucleated cells each sample contained. To quantify the absolute abundance of each unique TCRbeta CDR3 rearrangement, sequence reads were collapsed and filtered. For each sample, productive Simpson clonality was calculated as the square root of Simpson's diversity index across productive rearrangements. As stored in TCRdb, this immuneACCESS dataset retains in-frame rearrangements with V and J assigned. A fraction of the clones does not appear; measured against another copy, unresolved V genes explain less than half of the discrepancy, and the remainder lacks a known reason. V and J calls and clone size are those listed in that table; D and trimming were worked out from the DNA. The sample records about 280,000 clones, around 87% of which are singletons. The ten top clones hold 2% to 2.5% of the sample.

Another Seattle source contributed samples from volunteer blood donors who had recovered from COVID-19. Whole blood was collected in K2EDTA tubes by collaborating institutions according to the institutions' own protocols. For TCRbeta analysis, collaborators shipped samples as frozen whole blood, isolated PBMCs, or DNA extracted from either of those sample types. This record belongs to a study of blood T cell repertoires in COVID-19 (dated by TCRdb to 2018 to 2020). Regarding the research as a whole: Collaborator samples came from the United States, Italy and Spain and covered acute and convalescent phases of COVID-19. The prospective study material was composed of cDNA or gDNA derived from T cells, B-cell-depleted T cells, or PBMCs. Deeply sampled blood TCRbeta repertoires from subjects exposed to, actively infected with, or recovered from COVID-19 were included in the dataset. A freely available public database, intended as a resource for researchers studying the immune response to SARS-CoV-2, is where the repertoires were released. The samples were drawn from the first 160 participants of the ongoing ImmuneRACE study and from 950 to 1,500 subjects provided by 6 global collaborators. The sample metadata nearly always contained a de-identified subject ID, COVID-19 status, age in years and sex. Where HLA class I and class II types were available, the types were taken from metadata supplied by the sample provider, not from assay-based typing. Overall results and qualifications from the work: The amount of clinical and demographic metadata varied by source and participant and was provided uncurated.

The CDR3 starts with the cysteine, ends with the phenylalanine, and has 14 residues. The retained sequence is limited to the CDR3, 42 bases, with the frame set at the first base. CDR1 and CDR2 (LGHDT, YNNKEL) derive from the germline V gene (reference sequence). V lost 4 bases and J lost 3 bases, and the count of bases not matched to a germline gene is 3. This receptor was identified in a woman aged 25 to 45 who had recovered from COVID-19. The sequence links TRBV3-1 (or the pseudogene TRBV3-2) to TRBJ1-5; 7 central bases correspond to TRBD1. Input material: peripheral blood. The DNA sequence is TGTGCCAGCAGCCCCGGGACAGACAATCAGCCCCAGCATTTT. The encoded protein is CASSPGTDNQPQHF.